The clone carrying this T cell receptor beta chain was seen many times. With 10 bases removed from V and 0 bases from J, the gap between germline ends came to 14 bases. Per germline, CDR1 SNHLY and CDR2 FYNNEI. The CDR3 runs 14 residues. Using its own MiXCR run on the PCR reads, TCRdb lists one record per CDR3 protein. Here the sample spans roughly 630,000 distinct CDR3 sequences, roughly 27% being singletons. This entry belongs to a study of molecular identifiers for immune sequencing clone quantification. This sequence was found in a human donor in good health. Some libraries in this study had Jurkat cell RNA spiked in. V usage is TRBV2 and J usage is TRBJ2-3; D perhaps matches TRBD2 (5 bases). Sequences were obtained from naive CD8+ T cells from blood, with Jurkat cell RNA spiked in. The subset: FACS-sorted CD8+CD4-CCR7+CD45RA+ naive T cells. The CDR3 nucleotides read TGTGCCATCCGCGGGTGGCCTAGCACAGATACGCAGTATTTT. Translating gives CAIRGWPSTDTQYF.